This T cell receptor (beta chain) was documented in a study of CXCR3-negative and CXCR3-positive naive CD8 T cells. The CDR3 extends over 17 amino acids. Germline V gene data show CDR1 as LGHDT and CDR2 as YNNKEL (reference sequence). As to this clonotype: Its specificity is unknown.

Naivety in CD8+ T cells corresponded to a CD45RO-CCR7+CD27+CD95- phenotype. UMI-tagged TRB cDNA libraries were built via 5' RACE. TCRdb re-called the 5' RACE reads and shows each CDR3 protein once, DNA omitted. The table lists about 89,000 distinct CDR3 sequences. Study-wide points: Greater hydrophobicity was found in TRB CDR3s of CXCR3-positive naive cells than of CXCR3-negative naive cells.

Material for sequencing was naive CXCR3+ CD8+ T cells from blood. Subset of the sample: CD45RO-CCR7+CD27+CD95- naive CD8+ T cells expressing CXCR3 (TNR3+). This chain links TRBV3-1 with TRBJ2-3. This TCR was recovered from a human donor in good health. Some clones in this sample may be carry-over from other donors' samples. The CDR3 here is CASSQGRGSAVGDTQYF.